The T cell receptor (beta chain) under discussion was sequenced for a study of CD8 T cells in ankylosing spondylitis. Broader study findings: Relatively scarce in peripheral blood, disease-linked clones were CD8+. Certain motif variants had earlier been reported in reactive arthritis synovial fluid and blood. A motif in TCR beta, a set of 8 or 9 highly homologous variants, appeared characteristic of ankylosing spondylitis blood.

Quantitative 5'-RACE was performed with molecular barcodes, and it yielded the TCR beta libraries. TCRdb analysed the 5' RACE reads with MiXCR anew, one entry per CDR3 protein. The sample carries under 950,000 distinct CDR3 sequences, about 20% recorded once. Note on this clonotype: Antigen specificity is unknown.

The V end lost 6 bases, the J end lost 2 bases, and 15 bases lay between the germline ends. CDR3 length equals 14 residues. Looked up from germline, CDR1 is SQVTM and CDR2 is ANQGSEA. This sequence was found in a male donor with ankylosing spondylitis. This chain uses TRBV29-1 with TRBJ2-3, with a possible D match to TRBD2 (6 bases). The sample was blood, either unsorted or a sorted T cell fraction (not recorded which). The CDR3 nucleotides are TGCAGCGTGGCGAACGGGGACTCCACAGATACGCAGTATTTT. Amino acid sequence: CSVANGDSTDTQYF.